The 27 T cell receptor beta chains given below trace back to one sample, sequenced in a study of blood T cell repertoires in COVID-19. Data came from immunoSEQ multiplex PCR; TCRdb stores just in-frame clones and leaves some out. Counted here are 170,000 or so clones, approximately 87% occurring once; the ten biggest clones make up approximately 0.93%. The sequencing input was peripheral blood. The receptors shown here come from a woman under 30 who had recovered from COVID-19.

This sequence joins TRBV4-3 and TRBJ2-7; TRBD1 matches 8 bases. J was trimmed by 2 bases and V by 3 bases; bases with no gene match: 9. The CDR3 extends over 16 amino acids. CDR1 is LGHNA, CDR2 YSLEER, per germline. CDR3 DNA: TGCGCCAGCAGCCACTCCGCGACAGGGGAAACCTACGAGCAGTACTTC. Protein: CASSHSATGETYEQYF.

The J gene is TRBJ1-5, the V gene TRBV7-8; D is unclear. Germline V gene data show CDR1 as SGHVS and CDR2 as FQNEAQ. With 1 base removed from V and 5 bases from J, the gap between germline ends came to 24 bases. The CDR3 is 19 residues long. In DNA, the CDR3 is TGTGCCAGCAGCTTAGAGGATGACGCACGGCATATAGGAGATCAGCCCCAGCATTTT. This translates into CASSLEDDARHIGDQPQHF. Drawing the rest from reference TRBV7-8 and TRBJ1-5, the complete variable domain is GAGVSQSPRYKVAKRGQDVALRCDPISGHVSLFWYQQALGQGPEFLTYFQNEAQLDKSGLPSDRFFAERPEGSVSTLKIQRTQQEDSAVYLCASSLEDDARHIGDQPQHFGDGTRLSIL.

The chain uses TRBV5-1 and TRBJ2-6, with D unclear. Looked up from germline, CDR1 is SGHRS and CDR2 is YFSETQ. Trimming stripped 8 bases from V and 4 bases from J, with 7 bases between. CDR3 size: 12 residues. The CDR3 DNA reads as TGCGCCAGTAAAGAGGGGGCCAACGTCCTGACTTTC. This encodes CASKEGANVLTF.

This CDR3 is CASSATGTRPYNEQFF. The CDR3 DNA follows: TGTGCCAGCAGCGCAACCGGGACTAGACCCTACAATGAGCAGTTCTTC. V usage is TRBV9 and J usage is TRBJ2-1, with 8 bases lining up with TRBD2. V dropped 3 bases and J dropped 2; count of bases not matched to a gene: 7. Germline V gene lookup returns CDR1 SGDLS and CDR2 YYNGEE. The CDR3 is made up of 16 amino acids.

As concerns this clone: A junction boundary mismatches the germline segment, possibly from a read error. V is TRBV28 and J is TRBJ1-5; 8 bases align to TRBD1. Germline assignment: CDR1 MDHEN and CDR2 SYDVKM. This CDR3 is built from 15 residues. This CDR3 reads CASSAAAGGKQPQHF. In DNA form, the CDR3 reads TGTGCCAGCAGCGCCGCCGCAGGGGGCAAGCAGCCCCAGCATTTT.

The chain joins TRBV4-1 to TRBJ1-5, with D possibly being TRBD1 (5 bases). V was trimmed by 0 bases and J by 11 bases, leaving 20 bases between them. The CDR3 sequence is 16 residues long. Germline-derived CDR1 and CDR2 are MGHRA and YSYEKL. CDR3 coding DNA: TGCGCCAGCAGCCAAGAAGGTTTAGGGGTTCGCATGGCCCAGCATTTT. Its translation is CASSQEGLGVRMAQHF.

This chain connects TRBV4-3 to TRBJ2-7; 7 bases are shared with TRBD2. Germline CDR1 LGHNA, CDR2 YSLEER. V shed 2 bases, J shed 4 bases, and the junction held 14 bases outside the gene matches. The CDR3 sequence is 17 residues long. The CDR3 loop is CASSQPPGRGREYEQYV. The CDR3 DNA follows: TGCGCCAGCAGCCAACCTCCAGGGAGGGGTCGAGAGTACGAGCAGTACGTC.

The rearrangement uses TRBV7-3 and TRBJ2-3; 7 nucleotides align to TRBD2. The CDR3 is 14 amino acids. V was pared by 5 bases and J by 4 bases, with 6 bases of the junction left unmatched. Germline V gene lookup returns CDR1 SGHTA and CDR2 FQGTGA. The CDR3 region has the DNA TGTGCCAGCAGCGACCCTAGCGGCGCAGATACGCAGTATTTT. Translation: CASSDPSGADTQYF.

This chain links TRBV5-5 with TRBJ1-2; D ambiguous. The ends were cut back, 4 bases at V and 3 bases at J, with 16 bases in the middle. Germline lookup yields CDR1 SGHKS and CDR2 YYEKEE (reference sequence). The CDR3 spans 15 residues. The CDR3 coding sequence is TGTGCCAGCAGCAGCGAGGCCTTCGGGGACTATGGCTACACCTTC. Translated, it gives CASSSEAFGDYGYTF.

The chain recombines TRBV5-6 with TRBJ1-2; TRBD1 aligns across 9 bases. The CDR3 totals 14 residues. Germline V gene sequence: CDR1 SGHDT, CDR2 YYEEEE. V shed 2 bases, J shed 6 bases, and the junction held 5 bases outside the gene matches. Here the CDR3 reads CASSFRDRADGYTF. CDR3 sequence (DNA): TGTGCCAGCAGCTTCCGGGACAGGGCGGATGGCTACACCTTC.

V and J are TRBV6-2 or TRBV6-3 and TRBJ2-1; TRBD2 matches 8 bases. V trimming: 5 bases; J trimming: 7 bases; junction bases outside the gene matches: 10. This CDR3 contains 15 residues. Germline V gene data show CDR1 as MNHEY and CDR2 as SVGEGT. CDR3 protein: CASSISGAILNEQFF. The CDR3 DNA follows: TGTGCCAGCAGTATTAGCGGGGCTATCTTGAATGAGCAGTTCTTC.

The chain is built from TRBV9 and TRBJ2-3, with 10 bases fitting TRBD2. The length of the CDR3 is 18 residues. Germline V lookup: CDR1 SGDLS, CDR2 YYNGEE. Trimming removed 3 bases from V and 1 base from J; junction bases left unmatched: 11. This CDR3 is CASSAHPGTSVGTDTQYF. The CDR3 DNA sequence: TGTGCCAGCAGCGCCCACCCCGGGACTAGCGTTGGCACAGATACGCAGTATTTT.

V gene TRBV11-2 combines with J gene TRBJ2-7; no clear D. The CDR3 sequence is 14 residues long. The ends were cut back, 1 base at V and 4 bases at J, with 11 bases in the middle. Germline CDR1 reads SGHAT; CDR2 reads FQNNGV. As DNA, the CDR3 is TGTGCCAGCAGCTTAGGGGCAGAAAAGTACGAGCAGTACGTC. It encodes CASSLGAEKYEQYV.

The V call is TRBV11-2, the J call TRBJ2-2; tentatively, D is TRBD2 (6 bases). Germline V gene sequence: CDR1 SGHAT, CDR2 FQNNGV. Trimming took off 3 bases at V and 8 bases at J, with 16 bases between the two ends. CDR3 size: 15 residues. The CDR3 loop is CASSFGLSQAGELFF. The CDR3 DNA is TGTGCCAGCAGCTTTGGACTATCCCAGGCAGGGGAGCTGTTTTTT.

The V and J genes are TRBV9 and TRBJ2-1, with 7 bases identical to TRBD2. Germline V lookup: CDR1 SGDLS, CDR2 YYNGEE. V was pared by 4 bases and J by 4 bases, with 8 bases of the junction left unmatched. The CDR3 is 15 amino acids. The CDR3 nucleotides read TGTGCCAGCAGCCCGGGGGACTACTCATACAATGAGCAGTTCTTC. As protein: CASSPGDYSYNEQFF.

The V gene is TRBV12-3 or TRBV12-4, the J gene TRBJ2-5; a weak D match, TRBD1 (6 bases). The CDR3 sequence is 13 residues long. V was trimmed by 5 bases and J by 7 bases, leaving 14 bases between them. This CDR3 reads CASSGSGVGTQYF. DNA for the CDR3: TGTGCCAGCAGTGGCTCAGGGGTGGGGACCCAGTACTTC.

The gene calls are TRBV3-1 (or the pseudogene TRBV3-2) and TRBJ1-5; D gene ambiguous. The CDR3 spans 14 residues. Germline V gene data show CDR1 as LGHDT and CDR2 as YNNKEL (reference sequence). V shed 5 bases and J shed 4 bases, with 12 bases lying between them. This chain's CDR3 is CASSEDGPNQPQHF. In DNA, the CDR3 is TGTGCCAGCAGCGAGGATGGCCCTAATCAGCCCCAGCATTTT.

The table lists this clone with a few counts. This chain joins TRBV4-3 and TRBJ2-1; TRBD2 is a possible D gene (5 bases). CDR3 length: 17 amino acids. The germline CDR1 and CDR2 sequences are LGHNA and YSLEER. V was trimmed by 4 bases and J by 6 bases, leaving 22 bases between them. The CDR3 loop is CASSPSPGTASANEQFF. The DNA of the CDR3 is TGCGCCAGCAGCCCCTCTCCGGGAACCGCAAGCGCCAATGAGCAGTTCTTC.

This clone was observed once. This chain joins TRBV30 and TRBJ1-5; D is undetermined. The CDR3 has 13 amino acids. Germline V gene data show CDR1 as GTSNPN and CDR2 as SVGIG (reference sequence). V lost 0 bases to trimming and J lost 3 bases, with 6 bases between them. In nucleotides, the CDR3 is TGTGCCTGGAGTGTACGGTTCAATCAGCCCCAGCATTTT. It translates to CAWSVRFNQPQHF.

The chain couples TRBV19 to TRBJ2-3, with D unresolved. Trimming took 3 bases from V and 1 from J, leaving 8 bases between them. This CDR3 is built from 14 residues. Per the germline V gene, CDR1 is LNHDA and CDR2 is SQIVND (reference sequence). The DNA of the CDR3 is TGTGCCAGTAGTATCAGCCAGGGCACAGATACGCAGTATTTT. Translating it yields CASSISQGTDTQYF.

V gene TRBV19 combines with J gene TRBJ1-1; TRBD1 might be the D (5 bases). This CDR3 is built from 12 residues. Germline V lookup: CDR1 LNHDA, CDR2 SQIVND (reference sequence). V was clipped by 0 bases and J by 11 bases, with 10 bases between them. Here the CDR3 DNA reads TGTGCCAGTAGTATAGAACGGGGGGAGGCTTTCTTT. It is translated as CASSIERGEAFF.

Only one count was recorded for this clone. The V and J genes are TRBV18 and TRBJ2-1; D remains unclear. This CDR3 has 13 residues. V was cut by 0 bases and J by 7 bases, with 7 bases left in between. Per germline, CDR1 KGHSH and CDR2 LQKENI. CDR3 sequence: CASSPPSRNEQFF. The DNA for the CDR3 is TGTGCCAGCTCACCACCGTCCCGGAATGAGCAGTTCTTC.

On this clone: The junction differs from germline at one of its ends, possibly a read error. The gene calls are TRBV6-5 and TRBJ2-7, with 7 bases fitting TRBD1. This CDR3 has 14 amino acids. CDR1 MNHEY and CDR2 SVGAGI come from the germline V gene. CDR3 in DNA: TGTGCCAGCAGTCAAAGGACAGGACCCTACGCGCAGTACTTC. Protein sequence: CASSQRTGPYAQYF.

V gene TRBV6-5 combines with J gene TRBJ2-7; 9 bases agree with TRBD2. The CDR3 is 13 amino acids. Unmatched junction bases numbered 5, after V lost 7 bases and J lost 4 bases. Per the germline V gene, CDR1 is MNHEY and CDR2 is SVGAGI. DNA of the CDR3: TGTGCCAGCAATAGCGGGAGAGGGTACGAGCAGTACGTC. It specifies CASNSGRGYEQYV.

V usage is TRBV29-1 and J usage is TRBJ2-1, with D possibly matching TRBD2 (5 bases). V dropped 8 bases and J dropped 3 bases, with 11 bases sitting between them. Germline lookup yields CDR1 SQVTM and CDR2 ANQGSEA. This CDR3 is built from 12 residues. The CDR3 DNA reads TGCAGCTCCGGTCGGGACTACAATGAGCAGTTCTTC. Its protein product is CSSGRDYNEQFF.

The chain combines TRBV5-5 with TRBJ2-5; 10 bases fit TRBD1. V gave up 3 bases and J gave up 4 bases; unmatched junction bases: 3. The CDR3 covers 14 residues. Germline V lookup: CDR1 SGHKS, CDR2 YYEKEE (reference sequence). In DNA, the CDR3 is TGTGCCAGCAGCTGGAGACAGGGGGCAGAGACCCAGTACTTC. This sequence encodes CASSWRQGAETQYF.

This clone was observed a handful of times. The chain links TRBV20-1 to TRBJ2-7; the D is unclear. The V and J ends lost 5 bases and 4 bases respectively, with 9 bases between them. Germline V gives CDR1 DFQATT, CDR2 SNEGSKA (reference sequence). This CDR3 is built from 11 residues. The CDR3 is CSASSPYEQYV. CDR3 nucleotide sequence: TGCAGTGCTTCCTCCCCTTACGAGCAGTACGTC.